This T cell receptor beta chain was recorded in a study of T cell changes during pregnancy in multiple sclerosis. The CDR3 is made up of 14 amino acids. V shed 5 bases and J shed 10 bases, with 18 bases lying between them. Germline V gene data show CDR1 as SGHVS and CDR2 as FQNEAQ. Only in-frame clones appear in the TCRdb table, and some are missing; sequencing was by immunoSEQ multiplex PCR. The top ten clones hold approximately 1.4% of a sample with around 80,000 clones, 92% of them seen once. The V gene is TRBV7-8, the J gene TRBJ2-1; tentative D call: TRBD2 (5 bases). The TCR comes from a female donor with multiple sclerosis, enrolled in a pregnancy study. Material: peripheral blood, obtained before pregnancy. For the CDR3, the DNA is TGTGCCAGCAGCGTGGATCTAGCTTTCTCCGAGCAGTTCTTC. Its translation: CASSVDLAFSEQFF.